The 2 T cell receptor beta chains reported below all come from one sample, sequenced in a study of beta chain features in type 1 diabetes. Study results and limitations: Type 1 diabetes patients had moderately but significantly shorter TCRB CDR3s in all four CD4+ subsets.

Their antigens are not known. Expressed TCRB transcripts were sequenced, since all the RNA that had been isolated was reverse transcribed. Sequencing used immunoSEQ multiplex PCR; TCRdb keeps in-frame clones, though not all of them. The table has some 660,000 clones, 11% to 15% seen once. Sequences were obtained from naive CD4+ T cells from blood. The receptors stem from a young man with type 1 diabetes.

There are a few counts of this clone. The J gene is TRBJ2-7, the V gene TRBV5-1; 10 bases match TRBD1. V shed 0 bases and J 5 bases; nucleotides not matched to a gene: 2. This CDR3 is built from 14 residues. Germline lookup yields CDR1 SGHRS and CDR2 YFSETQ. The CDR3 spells CASSLAGQGDEQYF. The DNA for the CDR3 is TGCGCCAGCAGCTTGGCAGGACAGGGGGACGAGCAGTACTTC.

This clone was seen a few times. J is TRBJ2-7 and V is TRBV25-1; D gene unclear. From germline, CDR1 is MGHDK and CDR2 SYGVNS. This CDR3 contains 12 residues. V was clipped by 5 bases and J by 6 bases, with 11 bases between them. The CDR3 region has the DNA TGTGCCAGCAGTCAGATCCTGGCCGAGCAGTACTTC. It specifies CASSQILAEQYF.